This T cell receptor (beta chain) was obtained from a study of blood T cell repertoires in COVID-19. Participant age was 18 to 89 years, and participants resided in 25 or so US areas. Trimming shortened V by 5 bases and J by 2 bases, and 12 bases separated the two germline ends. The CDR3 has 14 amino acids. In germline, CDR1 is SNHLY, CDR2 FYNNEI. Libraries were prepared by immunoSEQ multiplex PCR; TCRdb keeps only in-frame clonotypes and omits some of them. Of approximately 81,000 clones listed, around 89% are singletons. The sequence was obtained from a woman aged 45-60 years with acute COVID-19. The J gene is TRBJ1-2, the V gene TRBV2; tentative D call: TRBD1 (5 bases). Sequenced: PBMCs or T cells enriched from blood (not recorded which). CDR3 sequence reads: CASSPYSGNYGYTF. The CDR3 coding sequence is TGTGCCAGCAGTCCTTACTCAGGGAACTATGGCTACACCTTC.